Each of the 30 T cell receptor beta chains below was sequenced from the same sample in a study of T cells in localized non-small cell lung cancer. Repertoires were generated with immunoSEQ multiplex PCR, while TCRdb's copy carries only in-frame clones and drops some. This sample has roughly 84,000 clones; 88% occur once, and the top ten carry about 20%. The starting material was peripheral blood, obtained before any cancer treatment. All receptors come from a woman aged 35-75 years with stage I squamous cell lung carcinoma.

CDR3 DNA sequence: TGTGCCAGCAGACCCGACACCCTGAACACTGAAGCTTTCTTT. Protein sequence: CASRPDTLNTEAFF. This chain joins TRBV6-5 and TRBJ1-1; D is unresolved. The germline CDR1 and CDR2 sequences are MNHEY and SVGAGI. V lost 6 bases, J lost 0 bases, and 11 bases lay in between. There are 14 residues in the CDR3.

The CDR3 is CASRPAQGNSGANVLTF. The CDR3 region has the DNA TGTGCCAGCAGGCCCGCCCAGGGTAACTCTGGGGCCAACGTCCTGACTTTC. The rearrangement links TRBV27 to TRBJ2-6, with TRBD1 as a possible D gene (5 bases). CDR1 and CDR2 from the germline V gene are MNHEY and SMNVEV (reference sequence). Trimming cost V 6 bases and J 0 bases, with 15 bases left between them. The length of the CDR3 is 17 residues.

V is TRBV5-1 and J is TRBJ1-5, with D possibly matching TRBD1 (5 bases). In germline, CDR1 is SGHRS, CDR2 YFSETQ. This CDR3 spans 15 amino acids. V was cut by 3 bases and J by 7 bases, with 17 bases left in between. DNA for the CDR3: TGCGCCAGCAGCTGGGGCGGGGGGGATGGACAGCCCCAGCATTTT. This codes for CASSWGGGDGQPQHF.

V and J are TRBV25-1 and TRBJ2-5; 7 bases fit TRBD2. The CDR3 loop spans 13 amino acids. Trimming took 9 bases from V and 0 from J; bases not matched to a gene: 4. The germline V gene encodes CDR1 MGHDK and CDR2 SYGVNS. The CDR3 nucleotides read TGTGCCAGTTGGGGGGGGTACCAAGAGACCCAGTACTTC. As protein: CASWGGYQETQYF. The variable domain in full, completed from reference TRBV25-1 and TRBJ2-5, reads EADIYQTPRYLVIGTGKKITLECSQTMGHDKMYWYQQDPGMELHLIHYSYGVNSTEKGDLSSESTVSRIRTEHFPLTLESARPSHTSQYLCASWGGYQETQYFGPGTRLLVL.

The chain has TRBV5-1 and TRBJ2-7; TRBD1 matches 7 bases. Per the germline V gene, CDR1 is SGHRS and CDR2 is YFSETQ. Germline trimming cut 2 bases from V and 2 bases from J; bases unmatched to any gene: 4. The CDR3 is 14 amino acids. In DNA, the CDR3 is TGCGCCAGCAGCTTTGTCGGGACAGCCTACGAGCAGTACTTC. It codes for CASSFVGTAYEQYF.

This chain uses TRBV5-4 with TRBJ2-1; TRBD1 matches 10 bases. The length of the CDR3 is 16 residues. Germline V gene lookup returns CDR1 SGHNT and CDR2 YYREEE (reference sequence). V shed 4 bases and J 3 bases; nucleotides not matched to a gene: 7. The CDR3 DNA reads TGTGCCAGCAGCGTAGGGACAGGGGCTTTCTACAATGAGCAGTTCTTC. It is translated as CASSVGTGAFYNEQFF.

A word on this clone: Additional DNA sequences in this sample encode the identical CDR3. This rearrangement joins TRBV30 to TRBJ1-5, with D unresolved. Per the germline V gene, CDR1 is GTSNPN and CDR2 is SVGIG (reference sequence). The V end lost 1 base, the J end lost 2 bases, and 6 bases lay between the germline ends. This CDR3 has 13 residues. CDR3 bases: TGTGCCTGGAGTGGGCAGGGCAATCAGCCCCAGCATTTT. Amino acid sequence: CAWSGQGNQPQHF.

V and J are TRBV5-1 and TRBJ2-7, with D possibly being TRBD2 (5 bases). CDR1 and CDR2 (germline): SGHRS, YFSETQ. CDR3 length: 14 amino acids. Trimming took off 3 bases at V and 4 bases at J, with 14 bases between the two ends. DNA of the CDR3: TGCGCCAGCAGCTCGAACGCGGGTAAATACGAGCAGTACTTC. Its translation is CASSSNAGKYEQYF.

The V gene is TRBV14, the J gene TRBJ2-1, with unresolved D. V lost 3 bases and J 7 bases, leaving 22 bases between the germline ends. This CDR3 is built from 17 residues. From germline, CDR1 is SGHDN and CDR2 FVKESK. CDR3 in amino acids: CASSHPLGPAPGNEQFF. DNA for the CDR3: TGTGCCAGCAGCCACCCCTTAGGGCCAGCCCCTGGGAATGAGCAGTTCTTC. The variable domain in full, completed from reference TRBV14 and TRBJ2-1, reads EAGVTQFPSHSVIEKGQTVTLRCDPISGHDNLYWYRRVMGKEIKFLLHFVKESKQDESGMPNNRFLAERTGGTYSTLKVQPAELEDSGVYFCASSHPLGPAPGNEQFFGPGTRLTVL.

The chain has TRBV6-1 and TRBJ2-1, with D perhaps matching TRBD1 (6 bases). Per the germline V gene, CDR1 is MNHNS and CDR2 is SASEGT. Trimming cost V 4 bases and J 1 base, with 23 bases left between them. This CDR3 is built from 19 residues. CDR3: CASSASGQGNRRSYNEQFF. As DNA, the CDR3 is TGTGCCAGCAGTGCGTCGGGCCAGGGGAACAGGAGATCCTACAATGAGCAGTTCTTC.

This clone was found once. The rearrangement joins TRBV5-4 to TRBJ2-3, with 9 bases matching TRBD2. J gave up 3 bases and V 4 bases, and 6 bases lay outside the gene matches. The V gene's germline CDR1 is SGHNT and CDR2 YYREEE (reference sequence). The CDR3 extends over 15 amino acids. The CDR3 is CASSPPGLATDTQYF. The CDR3 DNA is TGTGCCAGCAGCCCTCCGGGACTAGCAACAGATACGCAGTATTTT. Complete variable domain (other parts from reference TRBV5-4 and TRBJ2-3): ETGVTQSPTHLIKTRGQQVTLRCSSQSGHNTVSWYQQALGQGPQFIFQYYREEENGRGNFPPRFSGLQFPNYSSELNVNALELDDSALYLCASSPPGLATDTQYFGPGTRLTVL.

CDR3 nucleotide sequence: TGTGCCAGCAGCTTATCACTAGCGGGGGGACAAGAGACCCAGTACTTC. This encodes CASSLSLAGGQETQYF. The chain links TRBV7-2 to TRBJ2-5; 12 bases map to TRBD2. Trimming took 2 bases from V and 2 from J; bases not matched to a gene: 3. Germline V gene data show CDR1 as SGHTA and CDR2 as FQGNSA. The CDR3 loop spans 16 amino acids.

This clone showed up just a few times. This rearrangement joins TRBV7-9 to TRBJ2-1, with unresolved D. The germline V gene has CDR1 SEHNR and CDR2 FQNEAQ (reference sequence). Trimming took off 5 bases at V and 8 bases at J, with 13 bases between the two ends. The CDR3 spans 13 residues. The CDR3 loop reads CASSDPLEDEQFF. In DNA, the CDR3 is TGTGCCAGCAGCGACCCCCTCGAGGATGAGCAGTTCTTC.

The chain recombines TRBV6-1 with TRBJ2-1, with 7 bases aligning to TRBD2. Trimming removed 0 bases from V and 2 bases from J; junction bases left unmatched: 4. CDR1 is MNHNS, CDR2 SASEGT, per germline. CDR3 length: 16 residues. The CDR3 DNA follows: TGTGCCAGCAGTGAAGCCGGCGGGGGAGCCTACAATGAGCAGTTCTTC. Translated: CASSEAGGGAYNEQFF.

The CDR3 bases are TGTGCCAGCAGCCCCTCCGGGACAGGGACAGATACGCAGTATTTT. As protein: CASSPSGTGTDTQYF. V usage is TRBV7-3 and J usage is TRBJ2-3, with TRBD1 matching over 9 bases. The V and J ends lost 5 bases and 3 bases, in that order; junction bases with no gene match: 6. Germline V gives CDR1 SGHTA, CDR2 FQGTGA. The CDR3 contains 15 residues.

The chain employs TRBV27 and TRBJ1-2; D perhaps matches TRBD1 (6 bases). This CDR3 is built from 13 residues. Germline CDR1 reads MNHEY; CDR2 reads SMNVEV (reference sequence). The V end lost 2 bases, the J end lost 4 bases, and 8 bases lay between the germline ends. CDR3 loop: CASSLDRRYGYTF. The CDR3 DNA sequence: TGTGCCAGCAGTTTAGACAGGCGCTATGGCTACACCTTC.

The chain joins TRBV7-9 to TRBJ1-2; TRBD1 might be the D (6 bases). The CDR3 loop spans 13 amino acids. CDR1 is SEHNR, CDR2 FQNEAQ, per germline (reference sequence). The V end was cut by 6 bases, the J end by 2 bases, with 10 bases between. The CDR3 nucleotides are TGTGCCAGCAGTACAGGGTCGAACTATGGCTACACCTTC. Protein product: CASSTGSNYGYTF.

The rearrangement joins TRBV5-8 to TRBJ2-7; tentative D call: TRBD1 (6 bases). From germline, CDR1 is SGHTS and CDR2 YDEGEE. Between the trimmed V and J ends, which lost 0 bases and 2 bases, there was a span of 12 bases. This CDR3 is built from 15 residues. CDR3 DNA sequence: TGTGCCAGCAGCTTGGGCGTCAGGGGAACCTACGAGCAGTACTTC. Translating it yields CASSLGVRGTYEQYF.

The chain joins TRBV2 to TRBJ2-2, with 7 bases that match TRBD1. The CDR3 has 15 amino acids. The V and J ends lost 6 bases and 7 bases, in that order; junction bases with no gene match: 11. Germline loops: CDR1 SNHLY, CDR2 FYNNEI. CDR3 sequence: CASRLRQGAVGELFF. DNA for the CDR3: TGTGCCAGCAGACTGCGACAGGGAGCCGTCGGGGAGCTGTTTTTT.

The chain couples TRBV30 to TRBJ2-1, with TRBD2 matching 12 bases. The CDR3 has 16 amino acids. V lost 0 bases and J lost 10; bases outside the gene matches: 10. Looked up from germline, CDR1 is GTSNPN and CDR2 is SVGIG (reference sequence). The chain's CDR3 is CAWSVSSGGAALEQFF. Written as DNA, the CDR3 is TGTGCCTGGAGTGTATCTAGCGGGGGGGCCGCCTTGGAGCAGTTCTTC.

CDR3 bases: TGCAGCGGTACAAGTAGCTCCTACGAGCAGTACTTC. It codes for CSGTSSSYEQYF. The V and J genes are TRBV29-1 and TRBJ2-7; D is unresolved. Germline V gene lookup returns CDR1 SQVTM and CDR2 ANQGSEA. The ends were cut back, 7 bases at V and 0 bases at J, with 10 bases in the middle. This CDR3 comprises 12 residues.

The chain links TRBV6-1 to TRBJ1-1, with D unclear. The V gene lost 8 bases and the J gene lost 8 bases, with 18 bases spanning the gap. CDR1 and CDR2 (germline): MNHNS, SASEGT. The CDR3 is 13 residues long. In DNA form, the CDR3 reads TGTGCCAGCTTAAAAGACACGCTGGGGGAAGCTTTCTTT. Residues: CASLKDTLGEAFF.

This chain connects TRBV28 to TRBJ2-3; D is ambiguous. There are 14 residues in the CDR3. Germline CDR1 is MDHEN and CDR2 is SYDVKM. V lost 6 bases to trimming and J lost 2 bases, with 12 bases between them. The CDR3 region is CASRTGPPTDTQYF. CDR3 DNA sequence: TGTGCCAGCAGGACGGGTCCCCCCACAGATACGCAGTATTTT. The full variable domain, rest sourced from reference TRBV28 and TRBJ2-3, is DVKVTQSSRYLVKRTGEKVFLECVQDMDHENMFWYRQDPGLGLRLIYFSYDVKMKEKGDIPEGYSVSREKKERFSLILESASTNQTSMYLCASRTGPPTDTQYFGPGTRLTVL.

The V gene is TRBV19, the J gene TRBJ1-5; possibly TRBD1 for D (5 bases). Germline V CDR1 and CDR2: LNHDA, SQIVND (reference sequence). The CDR3 loop spans 13 amino acids. V was cut by 5 bases and J by 4 bases, with 9 bases left in between. Written as DNA, the CDR3 is TGTGCCAGTAGTTTCGGGGGTAATCAGCCCCAGCATTTT. Its translation is CASSFGGNQPQHF.

This chain joins TRBV5-4 and TRBJ2-2; 9 positions agree with TRBD2. V trimming: 3 bases; J trimming: 2 bases; junction bases outside the gene matches: 5. From germline, CDR1 is SGHNT and CDR2 YYREEE (reference sequence). This CDR3 comprises 16 residues. The DNA of the CDR3 is TGTGCCAGCAGCTCAGCGGGGGGACTAAACACCGGGGAGCTGTTTTTT. Protein: CASSSAGGLNTGELFF.

The chain combines TRBV30 with TRBJ1-6; D not resolved. V was trimmed by 2 bases and J by 7 bases, leaving 9 bases between them. Germline V gene sequence: CDR1 GTSNPN, CDR2 SVGIG (reference sequence). CDR3 length: 13 amino acids. The CDR3 bases are TGTGCCTGGAGTCCGATGGGGAATTCACCCCTCCACTTT. Protein sequence: CAWSPMGNSPLHF.

The chain joins TRBV30 to TRBJ2-1; no firm D call. Germline-derived CDR1 and CDR2 are GTSNPN and SVGIG (reference sequence). The length of the CDR3 is 15 residues. V lost 3 bases and J 6 bases, leaving 18 bases between the germline ends. As DNA, the CDR3 is TGTGCCTGGAGCCCTTCTAGGGTAAGGGTCAATGAGCAGTTCTTC. Residues: CAWSPSRVRVNEQFF.

The chain employs TRBV6-4 and TRBJ2-3; 11 nucleotides match TRBD2. The CDR3 totals 16 residues. Germline lookup yields CDR1 MRHNA and CDR2 SNTAGT. After removal of 5 bases from V and 2 bases from J, the junction contained 6 bases not matched to a gene. The chain's CDR3 is CASSPLTSGDTDTQYF. CDR3 nucleotide sequence: TGTGCCAGCAGTCCATTGACTAGCGGGGACACAGATACGCAGTATTTT.

The J gene is TRBJ1-1, the V gene TRBV27; 12 positions agree with TRBD1. There are 14 residues in the CDR3. Germline CDR1 MNHEY, CDR2 SMNVEV (reference sequence). Trimming took 3 bases from V and 11 from J; bases not matched to a gene: 7. The CDR3, as DNA: TGTGCCAGCAGTTTCGGGACAGGGGGCGGGGGTGCTTTCTTT. Protein product: CASSFGTGGGGAFF.

This clone has a single count. This chain links TRBV5-4 with TRBJ2-3; 16 bases are shared with TRBD2. The germline gives CDR1 SGHNT, CDR2 YYREEE (reference sequence). V gave up 0 bases and J gave up 4 bases; unmatched junction bases: 5. This CDR3 is 18 amino acids long. CDR3 residues: CASSLAGTSGGAADTQYF. The CDR3 DNA follows: TGTGCCAGCAGCTTGGCCGGGACTAGCGGGGGGGCCGCAGATACGCAGTATTTT.